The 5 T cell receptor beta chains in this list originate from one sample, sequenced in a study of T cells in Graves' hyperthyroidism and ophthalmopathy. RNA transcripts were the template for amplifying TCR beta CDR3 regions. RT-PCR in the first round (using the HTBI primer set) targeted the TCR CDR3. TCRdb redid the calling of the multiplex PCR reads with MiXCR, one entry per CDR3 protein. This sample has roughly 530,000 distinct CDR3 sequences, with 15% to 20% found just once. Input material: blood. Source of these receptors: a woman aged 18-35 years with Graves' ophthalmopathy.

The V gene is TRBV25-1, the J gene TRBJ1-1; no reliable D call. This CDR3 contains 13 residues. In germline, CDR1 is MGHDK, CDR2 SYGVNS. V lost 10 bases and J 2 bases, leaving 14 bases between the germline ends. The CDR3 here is CANGRAPNTEAFF. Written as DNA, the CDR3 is TGTGCCAACGGGAGGGCACCTAACACTGAAGCTTTCTTT.

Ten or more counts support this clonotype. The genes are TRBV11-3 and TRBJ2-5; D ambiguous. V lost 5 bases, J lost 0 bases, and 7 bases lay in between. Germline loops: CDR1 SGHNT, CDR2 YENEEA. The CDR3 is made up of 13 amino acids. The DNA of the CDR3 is TGTGCCAGCAGCCTGGGCCACCAAGAGACCCAGTACTTC. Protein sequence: CASSLGHQETQYF.

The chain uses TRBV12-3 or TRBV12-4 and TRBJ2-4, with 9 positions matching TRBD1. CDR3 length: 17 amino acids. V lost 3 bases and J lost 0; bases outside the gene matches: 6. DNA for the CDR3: TGTGCCAGCAGTTTCGCCGGGACAGGGAGAGCCAAAAACATTCAGTACTTC. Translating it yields CASSFAGTGRAKNIQYF.

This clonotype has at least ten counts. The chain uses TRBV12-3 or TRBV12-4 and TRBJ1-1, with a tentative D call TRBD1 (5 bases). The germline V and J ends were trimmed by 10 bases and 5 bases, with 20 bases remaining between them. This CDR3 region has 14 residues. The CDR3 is CAIKVQGHGTEAFF. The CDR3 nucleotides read TGTGCCATCAAAGTCCAGGGCCATGGGACTGAAGCTTTCTTT.

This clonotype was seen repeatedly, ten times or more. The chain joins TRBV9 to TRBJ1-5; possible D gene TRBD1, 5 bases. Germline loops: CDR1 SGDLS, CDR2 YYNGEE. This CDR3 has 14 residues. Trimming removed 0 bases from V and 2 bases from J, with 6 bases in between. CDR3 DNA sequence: TGTGCCAGCAGCGTAGCGGGGGGCAATCAGCCCCAGCATTTT. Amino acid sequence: CASSVAGGNQPQHF. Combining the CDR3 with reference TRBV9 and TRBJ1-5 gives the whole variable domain DSGVTQTPKHLITATGQRVTLRCSPRSGDLSVYWYQQSLDQGLQFLIQYYNGEERAKGNILERFSAQQFPDLHSELNLSSLELGDSALYFCASSVAGGNQPQHFGDGTRLSIL.